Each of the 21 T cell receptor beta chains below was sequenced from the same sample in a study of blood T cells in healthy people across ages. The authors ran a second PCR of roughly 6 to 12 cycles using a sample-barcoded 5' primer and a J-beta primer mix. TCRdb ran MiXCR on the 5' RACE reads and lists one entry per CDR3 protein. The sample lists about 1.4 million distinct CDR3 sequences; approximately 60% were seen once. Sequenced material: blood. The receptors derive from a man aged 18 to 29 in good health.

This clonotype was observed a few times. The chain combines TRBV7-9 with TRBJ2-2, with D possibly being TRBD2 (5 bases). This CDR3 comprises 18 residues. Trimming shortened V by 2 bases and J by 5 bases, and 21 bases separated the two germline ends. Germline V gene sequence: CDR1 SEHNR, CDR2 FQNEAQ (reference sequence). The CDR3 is CASSLPLAIRTGTGELFF. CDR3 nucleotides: TGTGCCAGCAGCTTACCCCTGGCGATCCGAACGGGGACCGGGGAGCTGTTTTTT.

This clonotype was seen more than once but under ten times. CDR3 sequence (DNA): TGTGCCAGCAGCTTCCCGACTAGCGGGCGAGGGTCCTACAATGAGCAGTTCTTC. Residues: CASSFPTSGRGSYNEQFF. This rearrangement joins TRBV7-9 to TRBJ2-1; 10 positions agree with TRBD2. V lost 3 bases to trimming and J lost 1 base; unmatched junction nucleotides: 9. CDR3 size: 18 residues. CDR1 and CDR2 (germline): SEHNR, FQNEAQ (reference sequence).

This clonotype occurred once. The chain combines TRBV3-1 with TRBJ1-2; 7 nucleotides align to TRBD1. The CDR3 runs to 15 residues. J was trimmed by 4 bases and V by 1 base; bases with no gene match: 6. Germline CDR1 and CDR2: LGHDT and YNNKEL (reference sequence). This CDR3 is CASSQVPAGGYGYTF. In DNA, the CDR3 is TGTGCCAGCAGCCAAGTTCCGGCAGGGGGCTATGGCTACACCTTC.

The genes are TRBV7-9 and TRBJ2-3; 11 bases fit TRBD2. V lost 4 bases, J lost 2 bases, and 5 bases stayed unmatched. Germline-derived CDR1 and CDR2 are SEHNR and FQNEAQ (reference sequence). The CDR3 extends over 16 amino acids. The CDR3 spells CASSYWGLADTDTQYF. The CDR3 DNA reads TGTGCCAGCAGCTACTGGGGACTAGCGGACACAGATACGCAGTATTTT.

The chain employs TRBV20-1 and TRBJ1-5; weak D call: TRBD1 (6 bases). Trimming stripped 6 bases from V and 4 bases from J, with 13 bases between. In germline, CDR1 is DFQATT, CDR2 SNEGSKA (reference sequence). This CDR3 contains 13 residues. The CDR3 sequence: CSAEQGLNQPQHF. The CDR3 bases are TGCAGTGCCGAACAGGGCCTTAATCAGCCCCAGCATTTT.

CDR3 in amino acids: CASLPHRTSGGAYYNEQFF. In nucleotides, the CDR3 is TGTGCCAGCCTCCCTCACAGGACTAGCGGGGGGGCCTACTACAATGAGCAGTTCTTC. The V gene is TRBV7-6, the J gene TRBJ2-1; TRBD2 agrees at 15 bases. V dropped 8 bases and J dropped 3; count of bases not matched to a gene: 14. From germline, CDR1 is SGHVS and CDR2 FNYEAQ. The CDR3 is 19 residues long.

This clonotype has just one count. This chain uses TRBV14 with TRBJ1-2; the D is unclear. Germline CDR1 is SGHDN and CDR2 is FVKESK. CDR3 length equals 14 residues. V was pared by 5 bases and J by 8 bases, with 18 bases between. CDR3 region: CASSFGLGRVGYTF. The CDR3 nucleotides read TGTGCCAGCAGCTTCGGACTGGGGAGAGTCGGCTACACCTTC.

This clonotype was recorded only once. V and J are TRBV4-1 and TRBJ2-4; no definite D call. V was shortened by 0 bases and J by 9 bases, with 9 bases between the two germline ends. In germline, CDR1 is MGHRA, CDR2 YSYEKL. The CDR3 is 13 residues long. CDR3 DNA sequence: TGCGCCAGCAGCCAAGATGGGCTCGGCATTCAGTACTTC. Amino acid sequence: CASSQDGLGIQYF.

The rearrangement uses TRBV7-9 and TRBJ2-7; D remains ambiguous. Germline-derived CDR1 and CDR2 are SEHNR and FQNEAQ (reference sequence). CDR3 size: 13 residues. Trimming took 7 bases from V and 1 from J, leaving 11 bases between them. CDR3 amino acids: CASTRTESYEQYF. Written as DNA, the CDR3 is TGTGCCAGCACCCGGACGGAATCCTACGAGCAGTACTTC.

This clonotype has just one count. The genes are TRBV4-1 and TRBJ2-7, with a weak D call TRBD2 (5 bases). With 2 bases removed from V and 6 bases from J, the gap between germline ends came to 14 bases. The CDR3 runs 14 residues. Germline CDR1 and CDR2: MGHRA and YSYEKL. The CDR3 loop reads CASSQITRRTEQYF. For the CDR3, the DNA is TGCGCCAGCAGCCAAATAACCAGGAGGACCGAGCAGTACTTC.

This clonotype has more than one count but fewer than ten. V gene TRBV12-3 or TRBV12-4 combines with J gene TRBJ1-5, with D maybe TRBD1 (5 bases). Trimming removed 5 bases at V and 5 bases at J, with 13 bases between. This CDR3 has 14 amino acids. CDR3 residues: CASSINTGHQPQHF. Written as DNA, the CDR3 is TGTGCCAGCAGTATTAACACAGGCCATCAGCCCCAGCATTTT.

CDR3 in DNA: TGTGCCAGTAGACGGACAGGGGGCGTCTATGGCTACACCTTC. Protein: CASRRTGGVYGYTF. This rearrangement joins TRBV19 to TRBJ1-2, with 11 bases matching TRBD1. Germline CDR1 and CDR2: LNHDA and SQIVND (reference sequence). The V gene end was trimmed by 6 bases and the J gene end by 4 bases; junction bases not matched to a gene: 4. This CDR3 has 14 residues. Combining the CDR3 with reference TRBV19 and TRBJ1-2 gives the whole variable domain DGGITQSPKYLFRKEGQNVTLSCEQNLNHDAMYWYRQDPGQGLRLIYYSQIVNDFQKGDIAEGYSVSREKKESFPLTVTSAQKNPTAFYLCASRRTGGVYGYTFGSGTRLTVV.

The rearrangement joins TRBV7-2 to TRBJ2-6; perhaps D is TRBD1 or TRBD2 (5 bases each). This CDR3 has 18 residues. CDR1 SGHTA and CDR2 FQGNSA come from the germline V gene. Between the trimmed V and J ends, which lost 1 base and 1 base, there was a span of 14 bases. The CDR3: CASSLESRGYSGANVLTF. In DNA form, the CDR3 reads TGTGCCAGCAGCTTAGAGTCGAGGGGATATTCTGGGGCCAACGTCCTGACTTTC.

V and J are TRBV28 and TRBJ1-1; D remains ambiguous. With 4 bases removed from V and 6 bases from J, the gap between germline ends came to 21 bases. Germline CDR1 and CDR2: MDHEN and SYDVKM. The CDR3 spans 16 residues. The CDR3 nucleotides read TGTGCCAGCAGTTCCGCCAGGACTGTTGTAGGGCCTGAAGCTTTCTTT. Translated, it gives CASSSARTVVGPEAFF.

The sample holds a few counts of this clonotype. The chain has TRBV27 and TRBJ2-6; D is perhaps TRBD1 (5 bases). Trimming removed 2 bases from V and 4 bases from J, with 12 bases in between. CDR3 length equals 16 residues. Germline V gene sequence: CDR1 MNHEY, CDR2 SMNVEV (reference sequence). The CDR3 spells CASSLGASSGANVLTF. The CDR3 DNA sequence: TGTGCCAGCAGTTTAGGGGCGTCCTCCGGGGCCAACGTCCTGACTTTC.

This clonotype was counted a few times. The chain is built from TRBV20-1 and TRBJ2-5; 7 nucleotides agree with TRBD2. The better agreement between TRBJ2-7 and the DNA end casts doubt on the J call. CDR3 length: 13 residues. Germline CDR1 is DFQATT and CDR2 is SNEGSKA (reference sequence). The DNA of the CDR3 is TGCAGTGCTAGACGGGACTATCTCTACGAGCAGTACTTC. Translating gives CSARRDYLYEQYF.

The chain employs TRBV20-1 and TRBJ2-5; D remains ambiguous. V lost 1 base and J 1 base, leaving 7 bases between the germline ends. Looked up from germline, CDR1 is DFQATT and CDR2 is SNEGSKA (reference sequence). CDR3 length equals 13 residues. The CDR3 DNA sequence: TGCAGTGCTAGAGGGCTTTTCCAAGAGACCCAGTACTTC. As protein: CSARGLFQETQYF.

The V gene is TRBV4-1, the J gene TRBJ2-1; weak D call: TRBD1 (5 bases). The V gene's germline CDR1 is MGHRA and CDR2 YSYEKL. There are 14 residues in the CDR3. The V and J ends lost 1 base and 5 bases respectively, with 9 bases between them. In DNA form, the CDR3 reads TGCGCCAGCAGCCAAGTGGGGCAGAACAATGAGCAGTTCTTC. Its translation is CASSQVGQNNEQFF.

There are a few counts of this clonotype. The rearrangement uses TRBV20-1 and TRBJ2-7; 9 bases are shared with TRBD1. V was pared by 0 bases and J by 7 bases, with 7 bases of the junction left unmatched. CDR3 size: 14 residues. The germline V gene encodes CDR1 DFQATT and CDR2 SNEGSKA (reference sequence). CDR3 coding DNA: TGCAGTGCTAGAGACCGGGACAGGGCGTGGGAGCAGTACTTC. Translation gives CSARDRDRAWEQYF.

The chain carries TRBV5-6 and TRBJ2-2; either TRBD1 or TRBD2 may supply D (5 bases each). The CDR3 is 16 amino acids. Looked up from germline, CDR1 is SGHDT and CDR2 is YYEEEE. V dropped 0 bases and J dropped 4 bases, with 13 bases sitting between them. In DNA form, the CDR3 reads TGTGCCAGCAGCTTGGACGGGGCCCCGGTCACCGGGGAGCTGTTTTTT. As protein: CASSLDGAPVTGELFF.

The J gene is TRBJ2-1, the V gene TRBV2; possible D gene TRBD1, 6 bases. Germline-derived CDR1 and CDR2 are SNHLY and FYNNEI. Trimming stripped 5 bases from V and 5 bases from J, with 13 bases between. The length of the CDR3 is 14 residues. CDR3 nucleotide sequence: TGTGCCAGCAGTCCCCAGGGGCCAAACAATGAGCAGTTCTTC. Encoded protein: CASSPQGPNNEQFF.